The T cell receptor (beta chain) under discussion was sequenced for a study of CD8+ T cells in alopecia areata listed by TCRdb under 2018. In terms of the full investigation: Treated patients were enrolled in an open-label pilot trial of oral tofacitinib at 5 to 10 mg twice daily for moderate-to-severe alopecia areata. RNA was obtained with the PAXgene miRNA kit for fixed scalp, the miRNeasy kit for PBMCs, and the RNeasy kit for mouse skin. Amplification of TCRbeta CDR3 regions was done by immunoSEQ multiplex PCR using 35 Vbeta forward primers and 13 Jbeta reverse primers. Biopsies were taken from tofacitinib-treated patients at baseline and again at 4 and 24 weeks into treatment, and several of those patients also had a later scalp biopsy. The study used high-throughput TCRbeta sequencing to examine T cell clonal expansion in alopecia areata, in both the C3H/HeJ mouse model and human patients. Disease severity in treated patients was measured with the SALT score, which quantifies the percentage of affected scalp surface area. Scalp tissue and sorted CD4+ and CD8+ peripheral blood T cells from patchy and totalis/universalis alopecia areata patients and from healthy controls were covered by human TCRbeta sequencing. Scalp clonality was compared across normal scalp (n=4), patchy alopecia areata scalp (n=8), and alopecia totalis/universalis scalp (n=8). Tofacitinib was given for 6 to 18 months, followed by 6 months of follow-up off drug to assess delayed response and recurrence. The research as a whole found: Many expanded lesional clones were found to persist in scalp and blood during tofacitinib treatment, and relapse after treatment cessation may be partly explained by this persistence. Because the treated cohort was small and had only one nonresponder, larger studies are needed to examine links between baseline CD8+ expansion and response. Tofacitinib significantly decreased scalp clonality and the number of expanded CD8+ clones among the top 100 scalp clones. Compared with mice, TCR sequences shared between patients were less clear, possibly partly because of HLA diversity across the patient population. Higher clonality and more expanded CD8+ clones were observed in lesional scalp than in normal scalp, particularly in alopecia totalis/universalis, a finding suggestive of antigenic drive. Scalp TCR repertoire analysis is complicated because resident alphabeta T cells in normal human skin are also sequenced, whereas mouse skin is dominated by gammadelta T cells.

Library prep was done by the immunoSEQ multiplex PCR assay. For TCR sequencing, RNA was extracted from every sample and reverse transcribed into cDNA to serve as template. First-strand cDNA was synthesized with SuperScript III using a 2:1 mix of oligo-dT and random hexamers. A synthetic immune receptor repertoire was used to measure amplification bias, and any remaining bias was corrected computationally. In the authors' own workflow: Raw reads were preprocessed to remove errors, and CDR3 was defined according to IMGT conventions as the region from the conserved cysteine to phenylalanine. To get clonality, Shannon entropy was normalized by log2 of the number of productive unique TCRs and the result was subtracted from 1. Scalp TCRbeta sequences were cross-referenced with sorted blood CD4 and CD8 repertoires so that the CD4 or CD8 identity of scalp clones could be inferred. TCRdb stores this immuneACCESS table with in-frame sequences only. Part of the clones is absent; in the studies checked, under half of the shortfall reflects unresolved V genes, and no reason is known for the rest. Clone size and V and J calls were adopted from that table, with D and trimming inferred from the DNA. The sample has some 80,000 clones on record, around 67% of them singletons. The ten largest clones add up to about 25% of the sample.

The time point label of this sample denotes: 20 to 30 weeks on oral tofacitinib. The sample's treatment or condition label, in plain terms: oral pan-JAK inhibitor, 5-10 mg twice daily. Lesional scalp punch biopsies and peripheral blood were obtained from alopecia areata patients. After PBMCs were isolated by density centrifugation and stained for CD3, CD4 and CD8, a FACSAria was used to sort CD4+ and CD8+ T cells. Counted from cysteine to phenylalanine, this CDR3 has 15 amino acids. Of all the DNA, just the CDR3 is kept, 45 bases in frame from base 1. The germline V gene supplies CDR1 MRHNA and CDR2 SNTAGT. V is pared back by 3 bases and J by 4 bases, with 14 bases lying between the germline termini. This clone was seen at least ten times. What this receptor recognizes is not known. Qualities for individual bases were not recorded, and no much larger clone is one base off.

This chain joins TRBV6-4 to TRBJ2-3; a weak D assignment points to TRBD2 (5 bases agree). The sample in question was CD8+ T cells sorted from blood, obtained at week 24, from a patient treated with tofacitinib. This TCR was sampled from a human donor with alopecia areata. Here is the DNA: TGTGCCAGCAGTGAAGGTGGGAGTGGTCCAGATACGCAGTATTTT. Its protein is CASSEGGSGPDTQYF.